This is a list of T cell receptor beta chains from one sample in a study of shared clonotypes between healthy human individuals. Sequencing was performed with immunoSEQ multiplex PCR; in TCRdb, only in-frame clones are kept and a portion is missing. This table holds fewer than 400,000 clones, under 80% found once. Material for sequencing was memory CD4+ T cells sorted from blood. These receptors were collected from a man aged 30-40 years in good health. Each CDR3 is given with its conserved first and last residue. Each record gives: J gene, D gene, clone size, V gene, CDR3 protein, CDR3 DNA. The D gene is left open where the match is weak. Not all rows give a size; the values are once, few, many and, for expanded clones, a class.

J gene: TRBJ2-1
D gene: TRBD2
clone size: -
V gene: TRBV5-1
CDR3 protein: CASSFNPVGTSGSQGNEQFF
CDR3 DNA: TGCGCCAGCAGCTTCAACCCCGTAGGGACTAGCGGGAGCCAGGGGAATGAGCAGTTCTTC

J gene: TRBJ2-7
D gene: -
clone size: -
V gene: TRBV6-5
CDR3 protein: CASKMGSGDSYEQYF
CDR3 DNA: TGTGCCAGCAAGATGGGCTCGGGGGACTCCTACGAGCAGTACTTC

J gene: TRBJ1-1
D gene: -
clone size: -
V gene: TRBV30
CDR3 protein: CASRLGGSNTEAFF
CDR3 DNA: TGTGCCTCGCGTTTAGGGGGATCGAACACTGAAGCTTTCTTT

J gene: TRBJ2-7
D gene: TRBD2
clone size: many
V gene: TRBV2
CDR3 protein: CASIPGGIAGGLSSYEQYF
CDR3 DNA: TGTGCCAGCATTCCGGGGGGGATAGCGGGAGGGCTGAGCTCCTACGAGCAGTACTTC

J gene: TRBJ2-4
D gene: TRBD1
clone size: -
V gene: TRBV6-5
CDR3 protein: CASSLQGQNIQYF
CDR3 DNA: TGTGCCAGCAGCCTACAGGGACAGAACATTCAGTACTTC

J gene: TRBJ1-1
D gene: -
clone size: -
V gene: TRBV6-1
CDR3 protein: CASSAEVLAEAFF
CDR3 DNA: TGTGCCAGCAGTGCCGAGGTGCTGGCTGAAGCTTTCTTT

J gene: TRBJ2-2
D gene: TRBD1
clone size: -
V gene: TRBV6-1
CDR3 protein: CASSVVDRGLFF
CDR3 DNA: TGTGCCAGCAGTGTCGTCGACAGGGGGCTGTTTTTT

J gene: TRBJ2-1
D gene: TRBD2
clone size: -
V gene: TRBV15
CDR3 protein: CATSRGRGDNEQFF
CDR3 DNA: TGTGCCACCAGCAGGGGACGGGGGGACAATGAGCAGTTCTTC

J gene: TRBJ2-5
D gene: TRBD2
clone size: -
V gene: TRBV5-1
CDR3 protein: CASSLAASGQETQYF
CDR3 DNA: TGCGCCAGCAGCTTGGCGGCTAGCGGCCAAGAGACCCAGTACTTC

J gene: TRBJ2-3
D gene: TRBD1
clone size: -
V gene: TRBV4-1
CDR3 protein: CASSLDRGQTDTQYF
CDR3 DNA: TGCGCCAGCAGCTTGGACAGGGGGCAGACAGATACGCAGTATTTT

J gene: TRBJ2-3
D gene: TRBD1
clone size: -
V gene: TRBV6-4
CDR3 protein: CASSDSDRNTQYF
CDR3 DNA: TGTGCCAGCAGTGACTCGGACAGGAATACGCAGTATTTT

J gene: TRBJ1-5
D gene: TRBD1
clone size: -
V gene: TRBV30
CDR3 protein: CACSTGSNQPQHF
CDR3 DNA: TGTGCCTGCTCGACAGGGAGCAATCAGCCCCAGCATTTT

J gene: TRBJ2-3
D gene: -
clone size: -
V gene: TRBV4-1
CDR3 protein: CASSQDRGTTDTQYF
CDR3 DNA: TGCGCCAGCAGCCAAGATCGGGGAACTACAGATACGCAGTATTTT

J gene: TRBJ1-1
D gene: TRBD1
clone size: -
V gene: TRBV6-1
CDR3 protein: CATSNRDRGTTEAFF
CDR3 DNA: TGTGCCACTTCAAACCGGGACAGGGGGACCACTGAAGCTTTCTTT

J gene: TRBJ1-1
D gene: -
clone size: -
V gene: TRBV14
CDR3 protein: CASSQNTEAFF
CDR3 DNA: TGTGCCAGCAGCCAAAACACTGAAGCTTTCTTT

J gene: TRBJ2-3
D gene: -
clone size: -
V gene: TRBV28
CDR3 protein: CASSFGGQADTQYF
CDR3 DNA: TGTGCCAGCAGTTTCGGGGGGCAGGCAGATACGCAGTATTTT

J gene: TRBJ2-7
D gene: -
clone size: -
V gene: TRBV19
CDR3 protein: CASSIAPGGWHEQYF
CDR3 DNA: TGTGCCAGTAGTATAGCCCCGGGCGGGTGGCACGAGCAGTACTTC

J gene: TRBJ2-5
D gene: -
clone size: -
V gene: TRBV7-8
CDR3 protein: CASSSSEGEETQYF
CDR3 DNA: TGTGCCAGCAGCTCGTCCGAGGGTGAAGAGACCCAGTACTTC

J gene: TRBJ1-1
D gene: -
clone size: -
V gene: TRBV7-8
CDR3 protein: CASSFLSAAGGTEAFF
CDR3 DNA: TGTGCCAGCAGCTTTTTGTCTGCTGCGGGTGGTACTGAAGCTTTCTTT

J gene: TRBJ1-4
D gene: -
clone size: -
V gene: TRBV5-5
CDR3 protein: CASSPGQGWKLFF
CDR3 DNA: TGTGCCAGCAGCCCCGGCCAGGGGTGGAAACTGTTTTTT

J gene: TRBJ1-2
D gene: -
clone size: many
V gene: TRBV5-6
CDR3 protein: CASSLGREYTF
CDR3 DNA: TGTGCCAGCAGCTTGGGAAGGGAGTACACCTTC

J gene: TRBJ1-1
D gene: TRBD1
clone size: -
V gene: TRBV7-9
CDR3 protein: CASSLHRGQGEAFF
CDR3 DNA: TGTGCCAGCAGCTTGCACAGGGGGCAAGGTGAAGCTTTCTTT

J gene: TRBJ1-2
D gene: -
clone size: few
V gene: TRBV5-1
CDR3 protein: CASSSGGSVIYGYTF
CDR3 DNA: TGCGCCAGCAGCAGCGGTGGGAGTGTCATATATGGCTACACCTTC

J gene: TRBJ2-1
D gene: TRBD2
clone size: -
V gene: TRBV28
CDR3 protein: CASTRGGILFNEQFF
CDR3 DNA: TGTGCCAGCACCCGGGGGGGGATCCTATTCAATGAGCAGTTCTTC

J gene: TRBJ1-1
D gene: TRBD1
clone size: -
V gene: TRBV28
CDR3 protein: CASSPGQVSDAFF
CDR3 DNA: TGTGCCAGCAGCCCCGGACAGGTCTCAGACGCTTTCTTT

J gene: TRBJ1-1
D gene: -
clone size: -
V gene: TRBV5-1
CDR3 protein: CASSLERGEAFF
CDR3 DNA: TGCGCCAGCAGCTTAGAGCGGGGCGAAGCTTTCTTT

J gene: TRBJ1-2
D gene: -
clone size: -
V gene: TRBV27
CDR3 protein: CASSIRQRGNYGYTF
CDR3 DNA: TGTGCCAGCAGTATACGACAGAGGGGCAACTATGGCTACACCTTC

J gene: TRBJ2-3
D gene: TRBD1
clone size: -
V gene: TRBV6-1
CDR3 protein: CASSTGGWTDTQYF
CDR3 DNA: TGTGCCAGCAGCACAGGGGGATGGACAGATACGCAGTATTTT

J gene: TRBJ2-5
D gene: -
clone size: few
V gene: TRBV5-4
CDR3 protein: CASSFGSDFSPQYF
CDR3 DNA: TGTGCCAGCAGCTTTGGCAGCGATTTTAGTCCGCAGTACTTC

J gene: TRBJ2-3
D gene: TRBD1
clone size: -
V gene: TRBV18
CDR3 protein: CASSPPTGGGTDTQYF
CDR3 DNA: TGTGCCAGCTCACCACCGACAGGGGGAGGCACAGATACGCAGTATTTT

J gene: TRBJ2-3
D gene: -
clone size: -
V gene: TRBV5-4
CDR3 protein: CASSYDPYGDTQYF
CDR3 DNA: TGTGCCAGCAGCTATGACCCTTATGGGGATACGCAGTATTTT

J gene: TRBJ2-5
D gene: TRBD2
clone size: -
V gene: TRBV5-4
CDR3 protein: CASSPTSGRGPETQYF
CDR3 DNA: TGTGCCAGCAGCCCCACTAGCGGGAGGGGGCCAGAGACCCAGTACTTC

J gene: TRBJ2-2
D gene: -
clone size: -
V gene: TRBV6-5
CDR3 protein: CASSYLTGNTGELFF
CDR3 DNA: TGTGCCAGCAGTTACCTTACAGGGAACACCGGGGAGCTGTTTTTT

J gene: TRBJ1-1
D gene: -
clone size: -
V gene: TRBV5-1
CDR3 protein: CASSPGLGTEAFF
CDR3 DNA: TGCGCCAGCAGTCCAGGGCTGGGCACTGAAGCTTTCTTT

J gene: TRBJ2-3
D gene: TRBD1
clone size: -
V gene: TRBV27
CDR3 protein: CASSLSRGDTQYF
CDR3 DNA: TGTGCCAGCAGTTTATCCAGGGGGGATACGCAGTATTTT

J gene: TRBJ2-7
D gene: -
clone size: few
V gene: TRBV5-1
CDR3 protein: CASSYTGTTTPYEQYF
CDR3 DNA: TGCGCCAGCAGCTACACCGGGACCACAACACCCTACGAGCAGTACTTC

J gene: TRBJ1-3
D gene: -
clone size: many
V gene: TRBV2
CDR3 protein: CASSADGNTIYF
CDR3 DNA: TGTGCCAGCAGCGCGGATGGAAACACCATATATTTT